These 28 T cell receptor beta chains were sequenced from one sample in a study of blood T cell repertoires in COVID-19. The method was immunoSEQ multiplex PCR; TCRdb's version includes in-frame clones alone and lacks a portion of them. The sample has more than 350,000 clones, about 87% seen once. Specimen: PBMCs or T cells enriched from blood (not recorded which). The source of these receptors is a woman between 45 and 65 years old who had recovered from COVID-19.

The chain employs TRBV7-9 and TRBJ1-6; 9 positions match TRBD1. Germline V gene sequence: CDR1 SEHNR, CDR2 FQNEAQ (reference sequence). CDR3 length equals 13 residues. Trimming removed 5 bases from V and 13 bases from J; junction bases left unmatched: 6. CDR3 protein: CASSLGTGIPLHF. For the CDR3, the DNA is TGTGCCAGCAGCCTCGGGACAGGGATCCCCCTCCACTTT.

The CDR3 DNA sequence: TGTGCCAGCAGCCCGCTCACTCAGGGAAACTATGGCTACACCTTC. Amino acids: CASSPLTQGNYGYTF. The chain carries TRBV3-1 (or the pseudogene TRBV3-2) and TRBJ1-2; possibly TRBD1 for D (5 bases). This CDR3 is built from 15 residues. The V gene's germline CDR1 is LGHDT and CDR2 YNNKEL (reference sequence). Between the trimmed V and J ends, which lost 4 bases and 2 bases, there was a span of 14 bases.

The V and J genes are TRBV13 and TRBJ2-2, with a tentative D call TRBD1 (7 bases). The ends were cut back, 5 bases at V and 5 bases at J, with 15 bases in the middle. The CDR3 sequence is 15 residues long. Looked up from germline, CDR1 is PRHDT and CDR2 is FYEKMQ (reference sequence). In nucleotides, the CDR3 is TGTGCCAGCAGCGCCCAGGGGGGTTTGACCGGGGAGCTGTTTTTT. It is translated as CASSAQGGLTGELFF.

This chain links TRBV2 with TRBJ2-7, with 9 bases fitting TRBD1. Germline V CDR1 and CDR2: SNHLY, FYNNEI. CDR3 length: 15 amino acids. Trimming took 3 bases from V and 1 from J; bases not matched to a gene: 4. The CDR3 is CASSDGTGLSYEQYF. In nucleotides, the CDR3 is TGTGCCAGCAGTGATGGGACAGGGTTATCCTACGAGCAGTACTTC.

The chain employs TRBV5-1 and TRBJ2-7, with 7 positions matching TRBD2. This CDR3 is 14 amino acids long. Germline CDR1 is SGHRS and CDR2 is YFSETQ. The ends lost 6 bases at V and 2 bases at J; junction bases unmatched: 8. In DNA, the CDR3 is TGCGCCAGCACCTCTTGGGGAGGGGCCTACGAGCAGTACTTC. As protein: CASTSWGGAYEQYF.

The chain combines TRBV30 with TRBJ1-6, with a tentative D call TRBD1 (5 bases). V was cut by 3 bases and J by 9 bases, with 12 bases left in between. Germline loops: CDR1 GTSNPN, CDR2 SVGIG (reference sequence). CDR3 size: 13 residues. Here the CDR3 DNA reads TGTGCCTGGAGGGTCCAGGGTTTTTCACCCCTCCACTTT. Amino acid sequence: CAWRVQGFSPLHF.

This chain connects TRBV3-1 (or the pseudogene TRBV3-2) to TRBJ1-2, with a tentative D call TRBD1 (5 bases). CDR1 LGHDT and CDR2 YNNKEL come from the germline V gene (reference sequence). The CDR3 runs to 13 residues. The V end lost 1 base, the J end lost 13 bases, and 16 bases lay between the germline ends. The CDR3 bases are TGTGCCAGCAGCCAAGTGAGGCAGGGTCAAAGCACCTTC. Its protein product is CASSQVRQGQSTF.

This clone has only one observation. The chain joins TRBV7-9 to TRBJ1-2; possible D gene TRBD1, 6 bases. Germline CDR1 reads SEHNR; CDR2 reads FQNEAQ (reference sequence). Trimming left V 6 bases short and J 4 bases short, with 15 bases between. The length of the CDR3 is 14 residues. This CDR3 is CASRRDTNFYGYTF. CDR3 in DNA: TGTGCCAGCAGAAGGGACACCAATTTCTATGGCTACACCTTC.

This clone was picked up a small number of times. The gene calls are TRBV29-1 and TRBJ2-7, with unresolved D. The V gene lost 5 bases and the J gene lost 2 bases, with 10 bases spanning the gap. The CDR3 runs to 12 residues. Germline V CDR1 and CDR2: SQVTM, ANQGSEA. Written as DNA, the CDR3 is TGCAGCGTTAGTTACTCCACCTACGAGCAGTACTTC. This codes for CSVSYSTYEQYF.

The chain uses TRBV28 and TRBJ2-3; TRBD2 aligns across 7 bases. With V trimmed by 4 bases and J by 2 bases, 12 bases remained unmatched. Germline V gene lookup returns CDR1 MDHEN and CDR2 SYDVKM. The CDR3 runs to 17 residues. The CDR3, as DNA: TGTGCCAGCAGTTCACCCCGTCGGGGGGTCTACACAGATACGCAGTATTTT. This encodes CASSSPRRGVYTDTQYF. The full variable domain, its missing parts supplied by reference TRBV28 and TRBJ2-3, is DVKVTQSSRYLVKRTGEKVFLECVQDMDHENMFWYRQDPGLGLRLIYFSYDVKMKEKGDIPEGYSVSREKKERFSLILESASTNQTSMYLCASSSPRRGVYTDTQYFGPGTRLTVL.

The chain is built from TRBV9 and TRBJ2-1; maybe TRBD1 (5 bases). Germline lookup yields CDR1 SGDLS and CDR2 YYNGEE. Deletions cut 1 base from V and 0 bases from J, with 8 bases between. The CDR3 has 15 amino acids. The CDR3 DNA follows: TGTGCCAGCAGCGTAACAGGAAGCTCCTACAATGAGCAGTTCTTC. Amino acids: CASSVTGSSYNEQFF.

The V and J genes are TRBV21-1 and TRBJ1-2; the DNA was not used to check the table's D call, TRBD1. TRBV21-1 is termed a pseudogene. This CDR3 spans 12 amino acids. CDR3 coding DNA: TGTGCCAGCAGCGTACAGAACTATGGCTACACCTTC. This translates into CASSVQNYGYTF.

The CDR3 sequence: CASQSGMPGQETQYF. DNA of the CDR3: TGCGCCAGCCAAAGCGGGATGCCAGGCCAAGAGACCCAGTACTTC. The rearrangement joins TRBV5-1 to TRBJ2-5; 7 bases are shared with TRBD2. The J segment lost 1 base and the V segment lost 7 bases, leaving 10 bases of the junction unmatched. The CDR3 spans 15 residues. Germline V CDR1 and CDR2: SGHRS, YFSETQ.

This chain links TRBV7-2 with TRBJ2-1, with TRBD1 matching over 8 bases. The ends lost 2 bases at V and 3 bases at J; junction bases unmatched: 6. CDR3 length: 16 residues. From germline, CDR1 is SGHTA and CDR2 FQGNSA. CDR3 loop: CASSLIVDRDYNEQFF. Written as DNA, the CDR3 is TGTGCCAGCAGCTTAATTGTGGACAGGGACTACAATGAGCAGTTCTTC.

The V gene is TRBV7-9, the J gene TRBJ2-5, with 10 bases matching TRBD2. Germline V gene sequence: CDR1 SEHNR, CDR2 FQNEAQ (reference sequence). The ends lost 5 bases at V and 2 bases at J; junction bases unmatched: 8. CDR3 size: 16 residues. The CDR3 region is CASSHGSSGGQETQYF. The CDR3 bases are TGTGCCAGCAGCCACGGGAGTAGCGGGGGGCAAGAGACCCAGTACTTC.

This chain joins TRBV1 and TRBJ1-2. TRBV1 is tagged as a pseudogene. The CDR3 spans 13 residues. The CDR3 nucleotides are TGCACCAGCAGCCAGGGGGGGGACTATGGCTACACCTTC. Translated: CTSSQGGDYGYTF.

V and J are TRBV5-1 and TRBJ1-2; D may be TRBD1 (5 bases). The V end lost 7 bases, the J end lost 2 bases, and 15 bases lay between the germline ends. Germline CDR1 is SGHRS and CDR2 is YFSETQ. This CDR3 spans 14 amino acids. The CDR3 DNA reads TGCGCCAGCGGCCGGGACGGACTAAACTATGGCTACACCTTC. It specifies CASGRDGLNYGYTF. The full variable domain, in which reference TRBV5-1 and TRBJ1-2 provide the parts outside the CDR3, is KAGVTQTPRYLIKTRGQQVTLSCSPISGHRSVSWYQQTPGQGLQFLFEYFSETQRNKGNFPGRFSGRQFSNSRSEMNVSTLELGDSALYLCASGRDGLNYGYTFGSGTRLTVV.

The rearrangement links TRBV3-1 (or the pseudogene TRBV3-2) to TRBJ2-5, with 10 bases identical to TRBD2. The CDR3 totals 16 residues. Germline CDR1 reads LGHDT; CDR2 reads YNNKEL (reference sequence). With 3 bases clipped from V and 3 bases from J, the junction kept 7 bases outside the gene matches. CDR3 region: CASSHEGTSAKETQYF. The CDR3 region has the DNA TGTGCCAGCAGCCACGAAGGGACTAGCGCCAAAGAGACCCAGTACTTC.

In nucleotides, the CDR3 is TGTGCCAGTCGCGGATTGACAGATACGCAGTATTTT. This gives the protein CASRGLTDTQYF. This chain connects TRBV6-5 to TRBJ2-3; D remains unclear. Germline V gene lookup returns CDR1 MNHEY and CDR2 SVGAGI. CDR3 size: 12 residues. V was cut by 9 bases and J by 3 bases, with 10 bases left in between.

The genes are TRBV6-1 and TRBJ1-1, with TRBD1 as a possible D gene (5 bases). The CDR3 has 13 amino acids. With 2 bases removed from V and 7 bases from J, the gap between germline ends came to 11 bases. Germline lookup yields CDR1 MNHNS and CDR2 SASEGT. CDR3: CASSERDRGEAFF. CDR3 sequence (DNA): TGTGCCAGCAGTGAAAGGGATAGGGGTGAAGCTTTCTTT.

V and J are TRBV10-3 and TRBJ1-4; tentatively, D is TRBD1 (6 bases). The germline V gene has CDR1 ENHRY and CDR2 SYGVKD. Trimming left V 2 bases short and J 11 bases short, with 9 bases between. The length of the CDR3 is 12 residues. DNA of the CDR3: TGTGCCATCAGTGAGGGGGGCGTTAAACTGTTTTTT. Protein: CAISEGGVKLFF.

This clone appeared once. The chain employs TRBV4-2 and TRBJ1-2, with D possibly TRBD1 on 6 matching bases. V lost 2 bases and J lost 3, with 13 bases in between. Germline-derived CDR1 and CDR2 are LGHNA and YNFKEQ. The CDR3 length is 15 residues. In DNA, the CDR3 is TGTGCCAGCAGCCAAATACTACAGGGCGACTATGGCTACACCTTC. This sequence encodes CASSQILQGDYGYTF.

The rearrangement joins TRBV28 to TRBJ2-5, with TRBD2 identical over 14 bases. Trimming cost V 7 bases and J 1 base; bases outside gene matches: 11. This CDR3 comprises 18 residues. Germline loops: CDR1 MDHEN, CDR2 SYDVKM. The CDR3 sequence is CASKPRTSGGRFQETQYF. DNA of the CDR3: TGTGCCAGCAAACCCCGGACTAGCGGGGGGCGGTTCCAAGAGACCCAGTACTTC.

The chain recombines TRBV5-1 with TRBJ1-3; a weak D match, TRBD1 (6 bases). The V gene lost 6 bases and the J gene lost 0 bases, with 10 bases spanning the gap. This CDR3 has 14 residues. CDR1 SGHRS and CDR2 YFSETQ come from the germline V gene. CDR3: CASKRTDSGNTIYF. DNA for the CDR3: TGCGCCAGCAAACGGACAGACTCTGGAAACACCATATATTTT. Full variable domain (rest looked up from reference TRBV5-1 and TRBJ1-3): KAGVTQTPRYLIKTRGQQVTLSCSPISGHRSVSWYQQTPGQGLQFLFEYFSETQRNKGNFPGRFSGRQFSNSRSEMNVSTLELGDSALYLCASKRTDSGNTIYFGEGSWLTVV.

J is TRBJ1-1 and V is TRBV7-9, with 8 bases lining up with TRBD1. With V trimmed by 5 bases and J by 7 bases, 9 bases remained unmatched. The CDR3 consists of 14 residues. CDR1 SEHNR and CDR2 FQNEAQ come from the germline V gene (reference sequence). The CDR3 sequence: CASSIRTQGGEAFF. The CDR3 DNA follows: TGTGCCAGCAGCATACGGACACAGGGGGGTGAAGCTTTCTTT.

V gene TRBV2 combines with J gene TRBJ1-1, with D unresolved. Looked up from germline, CDR1 is SNHLY and CDR2 is FYNNEI. This CDR3 spans 14 amino acids. Trimming removed 0 bases at V and 0 bases at J, with 5 bases between. The CDR3 here is CASSEAGVNTEAFF. In nucleotides, the CDR3 is TGTGCCAGCAGTGAAGCCGGGGTGAACACTGAAGCTTTCTTT.

The genes are TRBV5-1 and TRBJ2-3; 9 nucleotides line up with TRBD1. J gave up 5 bases and V 4 bases, and 11 bases lay outside the gene matches. Germline V gives CDR1 SGHRS, CDR2 YFSETQ. This CDR3 is 16 amino acids long. In nucleotides, the CDR3 is TGCGCCAGCAGCGCCCAGACAGGGGGGAGGGTAGATACGCAGTATTTT. Translation gives CASSAQTGGRVDTQYF.

The rearrangement joins TRBV18 to TRBJ2-2; TRBD1 matches 7 bases. The CDR3 is 17 amino acids. Germline assignment: CDR1 KGHSH and CDR2 LQKENI. V shed 3 bases, J shed 0 bases, and the junction held 7 bases outside the gene matches. CDR3 sequence: CASSPPTGASNTGELFF. CDR3 DNA sequence: TGTGCCAGCTCACCTCCTACAGGGGCTTCGAACACCGGGGAGCTGTTTTTT.